A single sample gave rise to the 3 T cell receptor beta chains below, sequenced in a study of OX40 agonist ivuxolimab in advanced cancers. Here immunoSEQ multiplex PCR was the method, and the copy in TCRdb shows in-frame clones only, minus some. The repertoire holds over 75,000 clones, with approximately 90% as singletons. Material: CD4+ or CD8+ T cells sorted from blood, obtained in a trial of the OX40 agonist ivuxolimab. The receptors stem from an adult with an advanced solid tumor such as melanoma, head and neck, liver or kidney cancer.

The count of this clone is one. The CDR3 DNA reads as TGTGCCAGCAGCACCGGGACAGTGCCTTACGAGCAGTACTTC. It specifies CASSTGTVPYEQYF. V is TRBV11-2 and J is TRBJ2-7, with TRBD1 matching over 7 bases. Germline V gene sequence: CDR1 SGHAT, CDR2 FQNNGV. V was clipped by 5 bases and J by 4 bases; unmatched bases: 8. CDR3 length: 14 residues.

V gene TRBV28 combines with J gene TRBJ2-7; D call uncertain. Trimming took off 8 bases at V and 3 bases at J, with 11 bases between the two ends. This CDR3 is 12 amino acids long. Germline V gene lookup returns CDR1 MDHEN and CDR2 SYDVKM. CDR3 sequence (DNA): TGTGCCAGCGTGGACGCCTTCTACGAGCAGTACTTC. Its translation: CASVDAFYEQYF.

As to this clone: An end of the junction differs from the germline gene, which may be a read error. The rearrangement links TRBV7-7 to TRBJ2-1, with a possible D match to TRBD2 (6 bases). The germline gives CDR1 SSHAT, CDR2 FNYEAQ (reference sequence). CDR3 length: 19 residues. In DNA form, the CDR3 reads TGTGCTAGCAGCTTAGTCGGGGGTCTCCCCCACCAGTCCCGGAATGAGCAGTTCTTC. As protein: CASSLVGGLPHQSRNEQFF.